This TCR beta chain was sequenced in a study of cytomegalovirus exposure and HLA in healthy donors. Study outcomes and limitations: The classifier was said to identify cytomegalovirus status with high specificity and sensitivity.

Trimming took 1 base from V and 0 from J; bases not matched to a gene: 6. This CDR3 is built from 16 residues. The V gene's germline CDR1 is SGHRS and CDR2 YFSETQ. Comment on this clone: The antigen remains undetermined.

It was with 60 Vbeta and 13 Jbeta primers that the PCR ran. Clones were read by immunoSEQ multiplex PCR, and TCRdb kept only the in-frame ones, dropping some. The sample consists of a few hundred thousand clones, 80% of them appearing once. The TCR was taken from a girl aged 2-10 years in good health and CMV-seronegative. The sequenced material came from PBMCs. The chain couples TRBV5-1 to TRBJ1-2; TRBD1 matches at 7 bases. The CDR3 loop is CASSLTQTGPNYGYTF. The CDR3 nucleotides are TGCGCCAGCAGCTTGACCCAGACAGGGCCTAACTATGGCTACACCTTC.